The T cell receptor beta chain described here comes from a study of T cell repertoires in aging, cancer and after chemotherapy. Study as a whole: Some 8.1 million TCR reads were in the whole dataset.

From germline, CDR1 is MNHEY and CDR2 SVGEGT. The CDR3 totals 11 residues. V was shortened by 2 bases and J by 5 bases, with 4 bases between the two germline ends. Rearranged V-D-J TRB sequences were amplified with a mixed TRB-A/B primer pool. MiXCR, applied by TCRdb to the multiplex PCR reads, yields one record per CDR3 protein. This table has more than 9,000 distinct CDR3 sequences, 38% appearing once. Amplification of TCR beta used genomic DNA extracted from peripheral blood. V usage is TRBV6-2 or TRBV6-3 and J usage is TRBJ2-7; D ambiguous. The TCR was taken from a human donor in good health. Sequenced material: blood. CDR3: CASSYPDEQYF. CDR3 bases: TGTGCCAGCAGTTACCCCGACGAGCAGTACTTC.